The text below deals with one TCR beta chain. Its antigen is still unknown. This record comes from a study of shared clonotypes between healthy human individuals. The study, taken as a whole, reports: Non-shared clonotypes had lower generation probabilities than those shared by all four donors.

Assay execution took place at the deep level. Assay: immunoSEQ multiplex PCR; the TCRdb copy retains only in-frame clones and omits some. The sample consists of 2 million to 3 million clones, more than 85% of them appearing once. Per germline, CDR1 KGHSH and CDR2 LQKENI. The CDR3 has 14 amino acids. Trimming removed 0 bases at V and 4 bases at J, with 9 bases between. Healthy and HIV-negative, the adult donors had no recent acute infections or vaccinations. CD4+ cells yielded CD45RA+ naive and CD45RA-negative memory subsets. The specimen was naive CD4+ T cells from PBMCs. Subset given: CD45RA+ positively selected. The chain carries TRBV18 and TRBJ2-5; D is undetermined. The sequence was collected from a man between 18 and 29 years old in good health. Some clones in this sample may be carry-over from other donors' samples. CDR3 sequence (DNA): TGTGCCAGCTCACCACCGTCCCTTCGAGAGACCCAGTACTTC. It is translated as CASSPPSLRETQYF.